These 27 T cell receptor beta chains were sequenced from one sample in a study of T cells in Graves' hyperthyroidism and ophthalmopathy. RNA transcripts served as the template for amplifying TCR beta CDR3 regions. With the HTBI primer set, the TCR CDR3 went through a first round of RT-PCR. In TCRdb, the multiplex PCR reads were re-called with MiXCR into one record per CDR3 protein. There are 600,000 to 750,000 distinct CDR3 sequences in the sample; about 18% occur only once, and 15% to 17% lies in the top ten. The material sequenced was blood. The receptors were gathered from a man aged 45-60 years with Graves' hyperthyroidism.

The V call is TRBV25-1, the J call TRBJ2-1, with D perhaps matching TRBD1 (6 bases). This CDR3 spans 13 amino acids. The V and J ends lost 6 bases and 9 bases respectively, with 15 bases between them. Germline V gene sequence: CDR1 MGHDK, CDR2 SYGVNS. DNA for the CDR3: TGTGCCAGCAGCCCCACAGGGATAGGTGAGCAGTTCTTC. This encodes CASSPTGIGEQFF.

This sequence joins TRBV18 and TRBJ2-7; 9 bases match TRBD1. Germline CDR1 is KGHSH and CDR2 is LQKENI. This CDR3 spans 14 amino acids. V trimming: 3 bases; J trimming: 6 bases; junction bases outside the gene matches: 6. In DNA form, the CDR3 reads TGTGCCAGCTCACCGGGACAGGGATCAGGCGAGCAGTACTTC. Amino acids: CASSPGQGSGEQYF.

The chain carries TRBV20-1 and TRBJ1-2; D remains ambiguous. Germline V gene sequence: CDR1 DFQATT, CDR2 SNEGSKA (reference sequence). The V and J ends lost 6 bases and 4 bases respectively, with 9 bases between them. The CDR3 runs 11 residues. The CDR3 here is CSAAAAYGYTF. The CDR3 coding sequence is TGCAGTGCGGCAGCCGCCTATGGCTACACCTTC.

J is TRBJ2-1 and V is TRBV27; tentative D call: TRBD2 (6 bases). The last part of the DNA fits TRBJ2-7 better; the J call may be wrong. Germline CDR1 is MNHEY and CDR2 is SMNVEV (reference sequence). The CDR3 is made up of 15 amino acids. DNA of the CDR3: TGTGCCAGCAGTTTACGAGCGGGCGCCTACAATGAGCAGTACTTC. Translated, it gives CASSLRAGAYNEQYF.

This chain joins TRBV9 and TRBJ1-5, with D tentatively TRBD1 (6 bases). Germline V gene data show CDR1 as SGDLS and CDR2 as YYNGEE. The CDR3 runs to 15 residues. The V end lost 4 bases, the J end lost 5 bases, and 16 bases lay between the germline ends. CDR3 nucleotides: TGTGCCAGCAGCCATACAGGGAGTACGGATCAGCCCCAGCATTTT. Its protein is CASSHTGSTDQPQHF.

This clonotype occurred a few times. V usage is TRBV6-5 and J usage is TRBJ2-7; 9 bases are shared with TRBD2. CDR1 is MNHEY and CDR2 is SVGAGI in the germline V gene. V was pared by 0 bases and J by 4 bases, with 7 bases of the junction left unmatched. This CDR3 region has 16 residues. The CDR3 loop is CASSYSKTSGGYEQYF. CDR3 coding DNA: TGTGCCAGCAGTTACTCTAAGACTAGCGGAGGTTACGAGCAGTACTTC.

This clonotype has just a few counts. As DNA, the CDR3 is TGTGCCAGCTCCGTGTTCGAAGAGCAGTACTTC. Its protein is CASSVFEEQYF. The chain couples TRBV7-9 to TRBJ2-7, with unresolved D. Deletions cut 8 bases from V and 7 bases from J, with 12 bases between. Germline loops: CDR1 SEHNR, CDR2 FQNEAQ (reference sequence). The CDR3 has 11 residues.

This clonotype appeared many times. The V gene is TRBV11-2, the J gene TRBJ2-7, with D maybe TRBD2 (7 bases). Germline lookup yields CDR1 SGHAT and CDR2 FQNNGV. The V gene lost 5 bases and the J gene lost 4 bases, with 12 bases spanning the gap. The CDR3 totals 13 residues. CDR3 amino acids: CASSPRGGYEQYF. CDR3 DNA sequence: TGTGCCAGCAGCCCCAGGGGAGGGTACGAGCAGTACTTC.

In this sample, this clonotype turned up many times. The gene calls are TRBV18 and TRBJ2-7; D is unclear. Germline V lookup: CDR1 KGHSH, CDR2 LQKENI. V was cut by 3 bases and J by 4 bases, with 7 bases left in between. The CDR3 sequence is 12 residues long. CDR3 protein: CASSPDEYEQYF. CDR3 sequence (DNA): TGTGCCAGCTCACCGGACGAGTACGAGCAGTACTTC.

This clonotype was picked up many times. This sequence joins TRBV27 and TRBJ2-4; D might be TRBD1 (5 bases). The CDR3 is made up of 13 amino acids. Trimming stripped 0 bases from V and 6 bases from J, with 6 bases between. CDR1 and CDR2 from the germline V gene are MNHEY and SMNVEV (reference sequence). The CDR3 bases are TGTGCCAGCAGTTTATCCCAGGGAAACATTCAGTACTTC. This gives the protein CASSLSQGNIQYF.

This clonotype came up a few times. The J gene is TRBJ2-7, the V gene TRBV28; D call uncertain. Trimming took 2 bases from V and 7 from J, leaving 6 bases between them. The V gene's germline CDR1 is MDHEN and CDR2 SYDVKM. The CDR3 loop spans 11 amino acids. The CDR3 DNA follows: TGTGCCAGCAGTTTAATCGGGGAGCAGTACTTC. It yields the protein CASSLIGEQYF.

This clonotype was recorded many times. The gene calls are TRBV11-2 and TRBJ2-1; the match to TRBD2 covers 9 bases. The CDR3 has 16 residues. Germline V gene data show CDR1 as SGHAT and CDR2 as FQNNGV. The J segment lost 7 bases and the V segment lost 1 base, leaving 8 bases of the junction unmatched. The CDR3 here is CASSLAPGLAQNEQFF. The CDR3 DNA reads as TGTGCCAGCAGCTTAGCCCCGGGACTAGCTCAAAATGAGCAGTTCTTC.

In its sample, this clonotype was seen many times. This chain links TRBV20-1 with TRBJ2-7; D is undetermined. The V gene lost 6 bases and the J gene lost 0 bases, with 9 bases spanning the gap. The CDR3 covers 12 residues. The germline V gene encodes CDR1 DFQATT and CDR2 SNEGSKA (reference sequence). The CDR3 loop is CSARTTSYEQYF. CDR3 DNA: TGCAGTGCAAGGACCACCTCCTACGAGCAGTACTTC.

This clonotype has just a few counts. The chain recombines TRBV5-4 with TRBJ2-1; either TRBD1 or TRBD2 may supply D (7 bases each). The germline V gene encodes CDR1 SGHNT and CDR2 YYREEE (reference sequence). CDR3 length: 16 residues. V lost 0 bases, J lost 7 bases, and 17 bases lay in between. The CDR3 DNA follows: TGTGCCAGCAGCTTGGGAGGGGGCGGGAGTGGTAATGAGCAGTTCTTC. Translating it yields CASSLGGGGSGNEQFF.

The chain uses TRBV28 and TRBJ2-2; TRBD2 aligns across 15 bases. The CDR3 covers 19 residues. V lost 5 bases, J lost 5 bases, and 12 bases stayed unmatched. From germline, CDR1 is MDHEN and CDR2 SYDVKM. The CDR3 protein is CASSPYGLAGGPGTGELFF. In nucleotides, the CDR3 is TGTGCCAGCAGTCCCTACGGACTAGCGGGAGGGCCGGGAACCGGGGAGCTGTTTTTT.

V gene TRBV18 combines with J gene TRBJ2-7; no clear D. The CDR3 covers 15 residues. V was cut by 3 bases and J by 1 base, with 13 bases left in between. Germline V gene data show CDR1 as KGHSH and CDR2 as LQKENI. Written as DNA, the CDR3 is TGTGCCAGCTCACCCCCCAGCATCAAATCCTACGAGCAGTACTTC. Translating it yields CASSPPSIKSYEQYF.

The chain carries TRBV2 and TRBJ1-1; maybe TRBD1 (5 bases). This CDR3 comprises 13 residues. Trimming stripped 7 bases from V and 7 bases from J, with 16 bases between. Germline-derived CDR1 and CDR2 are SNHLY and FYNNEI. CDR3 bases: TGTGCCAGCACGTCCAGGGACTCAAGTGAAGCTTTCTTT. This sequence encodes CASTSRDSSEAFF.

V usage is TRBV4-2 and J usage is TRBJ2-7; 11 bases map to TRBD2. The CDR3 loop spans 16 amino acids. The V segment lost 0 bases and the J segment 7 bases; nucleotides outside the gene matches: 8. CDR1 LGHNA and CDR2 YNFKEQ come from the germline V gene. In DNA form, the CDR3 reads TGTGCCAGCAGCCAAGAGGTAGCGGGAGGGCCGGGGGAGCAGTACTTC. Its protein product is CASSQEVAGGPGEQYF.

The J gene is TRBJ2-7, the V gene TRBV9; possible D gene TRBD2, 5 bases. The V end was cut by 4 bases, the J end by 6 bases, with 23 bases between. The CDR3 is made up of 16 amino acids. Looked up from germline, CDR1 is SGDLS and CDR2 is YYNGEE. The CDR3 DNA reads TGTGCCAGCAGCCCCGGGGAACGGGCCGGCCACGGCGAGCAGTACTTC. It encodes CASSPGERAGHGEQYF.

This clonotype was counted ten times or more. This chain links TRBV5-1 with TRBJ1-6, with D tentatively TRBD1 (5 bases). The CDR3 runs to 14 residues. Germline CDR1 reads SGHRS; CDR2 reads YFSETQ. V was cut by 0 bases and J by 7 bases, with 8 bases left in between. The CDR3 spells CASSLEGRNSPLHF. CDR3 sequence (DNA): TGCGCCAGCAGCTTGGAGGGGAGGAATTCACCCCTCCACTTT.

The J gene is TRBJ2-1, the V gene TRBV2; D gene uncertain. CDR3 length: 15 amino acids. CDR1 is SNHLY, CDR2 FYNNEI, per germline. Trimming left V 4 bases short and J 5 bases short, with 15 bases between. The chain's CDR3 is CASSVRQEPNNEQFF. CDR3 DNA: TGTGCCAGCAGTGTCCGGCAGGAGCCCAACAATGAGCAGTTCTTC.

The chain recombines TRBV20-1 with TRBJ2-5; a weak D match, TRBD2 (6 bases). CDR3 length: 14 residues. Germline loops: CDR1 DFQATT, CDR2 SNEGSKA (reference sequence). V was shortened by 5 bases and J by 5 bases, with 18 bases between the two germline ends. CDR3 region: CSASEAGTSETQYF. As DNA, the CDR3 is TGCAGTGCTTCCGAAGCGGGCACTTCCGAGACCCAGTACTTC.

This clonotype was seen at least ten times. This chain links TRBV24-1 with TRBJ2-1; D might be TRBD2 (5 bases). Germline values: CDR1 KGHDR, CDR2 SFDVKD. V was pared by 4 bases and J by 7 bases, with 16 bases between. The CDR3 sequence is 15 residues long. The CDR3 loop is CATSDQTGSPNEQFF. CDR3 nucleotide sequence: TGTGCCACCAGTGACCAGACGGGGAGCCCTAATGAGCAGTTCTTC.

The table lists this clonotype with a count of one. The rearrangement joins TRBV27 to TRBJ1-6; D not certain. Trimming removed 6 bases from V and 13 bases from J, with 16 bases in between. This CDR3 region has 13 residues. Germline lookup yields CDR1 MNHEY and CDR2 SMNVEV (reference sequence). The CDR3 loop is CASRPPGPLPLHF. CDR3 in DNA: TGTGCCAGCAGACCTCCGGGCCCCCTTCCCCTCCACTTT.

In its sample, this clonotype was seen a few times. The rearrangement joins TRBV9 to TRBJ1-1; D may be TRBD1 (5 bases). The germline V gene has CDR1 SGDLS and CDR2 YYNGEE. The CDR3 contains 14 residues. With 3 bases removed from V and 8 bases from J, the gap between germline ends came to 17 bases. The DNA for the CDR3 is TGTGCCAGCAGCGACTTGGGACGCCTAGAGGAAGCTTTCTTT. It translates to CASSDLGRLEEAFF.

There are a few counts of this clonotype. This chain links TRBV11-2 with TRBJ2-4; 13 nucleotides align to TRBD2. There are 18 residues in the CDR3. J lost 0 bases, V lost 3 bases, and 5 bases had no gene match. In germline, CDR1 is SGHAT, CDR2 FQNNGV. The CDR3 sequence is CASSLGTSGTLAKNIQYF. CDR3 in DNA: TGTGCCAGCAGCTTGGGGACTAGCGGGACCCTAGCCAAAAACATTCAGTACTTC.

This clonotype has a handful of counts. The rearrangement links TRBV7-6 to TRBJ2-3; weak D call: TRBD2 (5 bases). Germline assignment: CDR1 SGHVS and CDR2 FNYEAQ. V lost 1 base and J 5 bases, leaving 10 bases between the germline ends. This CDR3 spans 14 amino acids. The CDR3 region has the DNA TGTGCCAGCAGCTTAGGGAGGCCTAAAGATACGCAGTATTTT. Residues: CASSLGRPKDTQYF.